Sequencing of this TCR beta chain was carried out in a study of T cell changes during pregnancy in multiple sclerosis (dated by TCRdb to between 2018 and 2020). Background for the entire study: The study looked at changes in the T cell repertoire across pregnancy in women with multiple sclerosis.

The V and J ends are trimmed by 6 bases and 8 bases, leaving 11 bases between them. CDR1 and CDR2 (DFQATT, SNEGSKA) derive from the germline V gene (reference sequence). The CDR3 spans 11 residues, from the cysteine through the phenylalanine. Left in the record is the CDR3 DNA by itself, 33 bases read in frame from the first base. Notes on this clone: The specificity of this receptor is unknown. No base qualities exist here, and no much larger clone lies one base off it.

The library was produced with the immunoSEQ multiplex PCR assay. The clones in this table, taken by TCRdb from immuneACCESS, are in-frame only. Not every clone is retained; where verified, under half of the shortfall comes from an unresolved V gene, and the cause of the rest is unknown. The sample records 40,000 to 60,000 clones, around 90% of which are singletons. More than 0.3% of the sample comes from the top ten. Source: CD4+ T cells from peripheral blood mononuclear cells, taken before pregnancy. The V gene is TRBV20-1 and the J gene is TRBJ1-5; too little of a D gene remains to name it. The clonotype was recovered from a female donor with multiple sclerosis, enrolled in a pregnancy study. The bases are TGCAGTGCATCAATCGGGGAGCCCCAGCATTTT. Its product reads: CSASIGEPQHF.